The T cell receptor beta chain described here comes from a study of response to subunit inactivated influenza vaccine. Broader study findings: Researchers suggested that each seasonal influenza vaccination recruits few new T cells.

V lost 5 bases, J lost 5 bases, and 13 bases lay in between. Germline lookup yields CDR1 SGHTA and CDR2 FQGNSA. The CDR3 runs 13 residues. TCRdb reprocessed the RT-PCR reads with MiXCR, giving one entry per CDR3 protein. The sample holds 600,000 to 850,000 distinct CDR3 sequences, 11% to 15% seen once. Points on this clonotype: Its specificity is not known.

This sample comprised PBMCs from blood, obtained approximately 15 days before vaccination. The sequence was obtained from a man aged 50 or older who received an inactivated influenza vaccine. The chain carries TRBV7-2 and TRBJ2-7, with D perhaps being TRBD1 or TRBD2 (5 bases each). The CDR3 DNA sequence: TGTGCCAGCAGCCCGGGGCCAGGGAACGAGCAGTACTTC. Residues: CASSPGPGNEQYF.